This T cell receptor beta chain was identified in a study of cytomegalovirus exposure and HLA in healthy donors. Study details: Caucasian-associated ancestry cluster membership applied to about four fifths of approximately 420 genotyped donors.

The study ran its PCR with 60 Vbeta and 13 Jbeta primers. Repertoires were generated with immunoSEQ multiplex PCR, while TCRdb's copy carries only in-frame clones and drops some. The data contain over 150,000 clones, roughly 77% of them seen just once; the ten biggest clones take up 3% to 4%. Notes on the study in general: In a later analysis, common viral pathogens appeared linked to several of the most significant clusters. Among TCR sequences, most were rare, though some public TCRs appeared in many donors. Earlier findings revealed that most TCR beta V segments proved productive either about 87% or about 30% of the time.

A note on this clone: The target antigen is unknown. The junction departs from the called germline gene at one end, perhaps through a read error.

Germline CDR1 reads MGHRA; CDR2 reads YSYEKL. The CDR3 is 14 amino acids. Material for sequencing was PBMCs. The rearrangement joins TRBV4-1 to TRBJ1-5; weak D call: TRBD1 (5 bases). This TCR came from a young woman in good health and CMV-seropositive. CDR3 sequence: CASSAGQSNQPQHF. For the CDR3, the DNA is TGTGCCAGCAGCGCCGGACAAAGCAATCAGCCCCAGCATTTT.